This T cell receptor beta chain was sequenced for a study of blood T cell repertoires in COVID-19. The repertoire was sequenced with immunoSEQ multiplex PCR; TCRdb's copy has only in-frame clones and lacks some. The sample holds about 160,000 clones, roughly nine tenths seen once. The germline V gene encodes CDR1 SGDLS and CDR2 YYNGEE. The CDR3 covers 17 residues. V lost 5 bases, J lost 0 bases, and 17 bases lay in between. The chain employs TRBV9 and TRBJ2-2; tentative D call: TRBD2 (6 bases). Sequencing was done on a sample of peripheral blood. This TCR was recovered from a man in his 60s with acute or convalescent COVID-19. In nucleotides, the CDR3 is TGTGCCAGCAGGCGGTGGGGCGGGAATGCGAACACCGGGGAGCTGTTTTTT. Protein product: CASRRWGGNANTGELFF.